This TCR beta chain was profiled in a study of T cell responses to AZD1222 COVID-19 vaccine. Study results and caveats: Sampling that yielded the repertoires occurred only after the peak T cell response. Baseline seropositivity occurred in only six AZD1222 recipients. Vaccination with two AZD1222 doses was followed by a rise in Spike-specific TCR breadth and depth.

Repertoires were generated with immunoSEQ multiplex PCR, while TCRdb's copy carries only in-frame clones and drops some. The profile covers 100,000 to 120,000 clones, with roughly 92% appearing a single time and approximately 2.7% taken by the ten largest. The V gene's germline CDR1 is SEHNR and CDR2 FQNEAQ (reference sequence). V gave up 5 bases and J gave up 6 bases; unmatched junction bases: 7. This CDR3 is built from 14 residues. Turning to this clone: What it recognizes is unknown.

This TCR was sampled from an adult who received the AZD1222 COVID-19 vaccine. The sequencing used peripheral blood, collected 28 days after the second AZD1222 dose. The V gene is TRBV7-9, the J gene TRBJ2-1, with TRBD1 matching 7 bases. The CDR3 loop reads CASSHGQDVNEQFF. Here the CDR3 DNA reads TGTGCCAGCAGCCATGGACAGGACGTCAATGAGCAGTTCTTC.